The sequence of this TCR beta chain was determined in a study of blood T cells in healthy people across ages. Investigators took about 9.4 milliliters of peripheral blood from every donor. PCR was performed a second time for about 7 to 12 cycles using a sample-barcoded 5' primer and a J-beta primer mix. Each cDNA molecule carried a tag from a template-switch adaptor that contained 12 random nucleotides. MiXCR, run by TCRdb on the 5' RACE reads, gives a single entry per CDR3 protein. This table has fewer than 1,200,000 distinct CDR3 sequences, around 27% appearing once. The germline gives CDR1 SEHNR, CDR2 FQNEAQ (reference sequence). The CDR3 is made up of 14 amino acids. With 5 bases removed from V and 4 bases from J, the gap between germline ends came to 12 bases. In addition, the sample was reused for a study of T cells of mothers and their children. As that study records: Researchers report slightly higher, though non-significant, overlap in related mother-child pairs than in unrelated pairs.

This receptor was identified in a girl between 2 and 10 years old in good health. This chain connects TRBV7-9 to TRBJ2-4; D might be TRBD1 (8 bases). Sequencing used blood. The CDR3 DNA follows: TGTGCCAGCAGCCAGCGGGACAGGAAAAACATTCAGTACTTC. Translation gives CASSQRDRKNIQYF.